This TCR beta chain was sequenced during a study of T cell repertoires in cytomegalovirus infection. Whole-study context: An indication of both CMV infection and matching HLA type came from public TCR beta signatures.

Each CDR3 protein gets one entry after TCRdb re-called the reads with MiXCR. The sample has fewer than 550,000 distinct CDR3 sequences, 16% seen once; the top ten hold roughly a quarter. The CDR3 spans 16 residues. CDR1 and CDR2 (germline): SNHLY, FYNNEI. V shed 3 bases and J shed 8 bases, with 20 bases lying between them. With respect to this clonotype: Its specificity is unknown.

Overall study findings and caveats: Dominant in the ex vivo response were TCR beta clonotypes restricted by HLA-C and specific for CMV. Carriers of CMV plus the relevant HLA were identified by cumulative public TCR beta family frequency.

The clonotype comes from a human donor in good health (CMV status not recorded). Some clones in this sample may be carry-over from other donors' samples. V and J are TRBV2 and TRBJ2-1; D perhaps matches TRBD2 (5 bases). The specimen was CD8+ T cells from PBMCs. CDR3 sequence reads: CASSDIGELEWDEQFF. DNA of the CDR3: TGTGCCAGCAGTGACATTGGGGAGTTAGAGTGGGATGAGCAGTTCTTC. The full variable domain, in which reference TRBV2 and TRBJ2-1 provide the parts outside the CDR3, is EPEVTQTPSHQVTQMGQEVILRCVPISNHLYFYWYRQILGQKVEFLVSFYNNEISEKSEIFDDQFSVERPDGSNFTLKIRSTKLEDSAMYFCASSDIGELEWDEQFFGPGTRLTVL.